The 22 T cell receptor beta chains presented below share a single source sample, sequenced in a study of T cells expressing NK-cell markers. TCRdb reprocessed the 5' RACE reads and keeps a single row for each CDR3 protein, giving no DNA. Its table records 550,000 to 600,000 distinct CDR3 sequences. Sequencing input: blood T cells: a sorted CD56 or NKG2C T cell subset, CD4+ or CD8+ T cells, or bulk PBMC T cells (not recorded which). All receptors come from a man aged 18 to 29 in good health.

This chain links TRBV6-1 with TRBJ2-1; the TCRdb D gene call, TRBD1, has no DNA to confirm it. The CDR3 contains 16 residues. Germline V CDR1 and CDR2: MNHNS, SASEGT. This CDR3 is CASSPRGKPLYNEQFF.

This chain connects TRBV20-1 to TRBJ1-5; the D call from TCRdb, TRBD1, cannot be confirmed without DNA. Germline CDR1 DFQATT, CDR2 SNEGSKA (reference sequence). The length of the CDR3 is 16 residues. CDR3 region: CSAILGTGLSNQPQHF.

This chain's CDR3 is CASSFRLGNEQFF. This rearrangement joins TRBV7-8 to TRBJ2-1. The CDR3 is 13 amino acids. Germline V gene sequence: CDR1 SGHVS, CDR2 FQNEAQ. The variable domain in full, completed from reference TRBV7-8 and TRBJ2-1, reads GAGVSQSPRYKVAKRGQDVALRCDPISGHVSLFWYQQALGQGPEFLTYFQNEAQLDKSGLPSDRFFAERPEGSVSTLKIQRTQQEDSAVYLCASSFRLGNEQFFGPGTRLTVL.

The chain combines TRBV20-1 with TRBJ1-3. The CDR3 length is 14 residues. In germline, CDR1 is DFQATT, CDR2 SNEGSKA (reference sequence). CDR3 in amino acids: CSAGPQGAGNTIYF.

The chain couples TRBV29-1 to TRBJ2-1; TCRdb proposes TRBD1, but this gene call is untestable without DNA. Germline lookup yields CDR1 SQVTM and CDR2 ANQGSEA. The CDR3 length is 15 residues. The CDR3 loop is CSVEPVEAGDTEQFF.

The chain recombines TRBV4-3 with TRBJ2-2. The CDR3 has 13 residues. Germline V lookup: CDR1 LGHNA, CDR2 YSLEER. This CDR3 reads CASSQESEGELFF.

This CDR3 reads CASSLSSGGLFF. The rearrangement uses TRBV11-2 and TRBJ1-4; the TRBD1 assignment by TCRdb is unverifiable without DNA. This CDR3 has 12 residues. Germline V CDR1 and CDR2: SGHAT, FQNNGV.

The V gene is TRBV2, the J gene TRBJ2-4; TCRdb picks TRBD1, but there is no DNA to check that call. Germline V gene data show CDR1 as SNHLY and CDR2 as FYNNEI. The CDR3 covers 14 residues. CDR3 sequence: CASSAQGEKNIQYF.

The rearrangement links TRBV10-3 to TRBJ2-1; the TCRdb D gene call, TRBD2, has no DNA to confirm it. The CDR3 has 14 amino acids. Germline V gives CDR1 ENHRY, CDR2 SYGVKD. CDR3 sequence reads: CAISDSPSGFSGFF.

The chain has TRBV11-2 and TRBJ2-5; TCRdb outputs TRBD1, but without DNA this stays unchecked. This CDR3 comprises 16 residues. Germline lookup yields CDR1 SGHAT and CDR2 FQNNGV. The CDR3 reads CASSSGTATSQETQYF.

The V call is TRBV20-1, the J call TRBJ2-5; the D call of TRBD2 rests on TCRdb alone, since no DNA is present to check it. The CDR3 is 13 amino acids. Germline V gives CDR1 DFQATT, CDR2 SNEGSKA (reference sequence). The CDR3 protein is CSASRANQETQYF.

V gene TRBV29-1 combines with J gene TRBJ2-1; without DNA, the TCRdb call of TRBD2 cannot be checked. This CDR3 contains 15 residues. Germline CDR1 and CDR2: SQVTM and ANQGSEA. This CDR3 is CSVEGLAPVYNEQFF.

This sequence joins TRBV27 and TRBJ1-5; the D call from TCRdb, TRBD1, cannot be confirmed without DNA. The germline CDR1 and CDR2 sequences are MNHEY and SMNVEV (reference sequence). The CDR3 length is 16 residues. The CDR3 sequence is CASRATGHNSNQPQHF.

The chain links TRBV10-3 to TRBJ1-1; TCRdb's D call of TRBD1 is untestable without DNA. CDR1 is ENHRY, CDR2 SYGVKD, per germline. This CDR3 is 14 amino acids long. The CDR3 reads CAISEKGEGTEAFF.

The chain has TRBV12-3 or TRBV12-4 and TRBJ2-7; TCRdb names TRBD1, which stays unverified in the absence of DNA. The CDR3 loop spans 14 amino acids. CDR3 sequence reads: CASQPRDTSYEQYF.

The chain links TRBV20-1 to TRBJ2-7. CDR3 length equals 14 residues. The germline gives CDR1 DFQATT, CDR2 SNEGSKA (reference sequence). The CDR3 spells CSAKILAGYLEQYF.

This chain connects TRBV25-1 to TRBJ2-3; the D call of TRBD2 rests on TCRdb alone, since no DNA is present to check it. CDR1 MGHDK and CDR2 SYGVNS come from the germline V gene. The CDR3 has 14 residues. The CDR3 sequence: CASRTSGSPDTQYF.

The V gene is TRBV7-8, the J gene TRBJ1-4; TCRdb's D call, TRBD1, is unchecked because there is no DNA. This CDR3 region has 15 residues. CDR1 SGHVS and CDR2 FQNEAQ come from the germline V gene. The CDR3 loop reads CASSHHGTGNEKLFF.

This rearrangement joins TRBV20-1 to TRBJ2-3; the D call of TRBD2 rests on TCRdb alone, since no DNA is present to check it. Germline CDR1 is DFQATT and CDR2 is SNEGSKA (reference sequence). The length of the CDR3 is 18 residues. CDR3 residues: CSARTTSGRRGSTDTQYF.

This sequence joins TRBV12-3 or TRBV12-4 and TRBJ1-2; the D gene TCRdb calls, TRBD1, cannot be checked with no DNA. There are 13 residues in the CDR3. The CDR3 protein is CASSQTGPYGYTF.

The CDR3 sequence: CASSLAAREQYF. The V and J genes are TRBV12-3 or TRBV12-4 and TRBJ2-7. This CDR3 spans 12 amino acids.

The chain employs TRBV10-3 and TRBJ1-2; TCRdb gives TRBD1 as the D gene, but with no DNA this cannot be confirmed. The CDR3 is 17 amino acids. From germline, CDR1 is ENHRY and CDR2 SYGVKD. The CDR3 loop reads CAISEPGQLPNVYGYTF.